A single sample gave rise to the 32 T cell receptor beta chains below, sequenced in a study of blood T cell repertoires in COVID-19. Method: immunoSEQ multiplex PCR; TCRdb's copy keeps in-frame clones and lacks some. The sample records about 30,000 clones, approximately 80% being singletons. What was sequenced was peripheral blood. These receptors were collected from an elderly man with acute or convalescent COVID-19.

The CDR3 nucleotides are TGTGCCAGCAGCCACCGGGACAGGACCGTCACCTTC. Translating it yields CASSHRDRTVTF. The chain couples TRBV7-2 to TRBJ1-2; the match to TRBD1 covers 8 bases. CDR3 size: 12 residues. Germline V gene lookup returns CDR1 SGHTA and CDR2 FQGNSA. Trimming at V came to 5 bases and at J to 13 bases, leaving 9 bases not matched to a gene.

This rearrangement joins TRBV28 to TRBJ1-2, with 9 bases fitting TRBD1. The germline V gene encodes CDR1 MDHEN and CDR2 SYDVKM. This CDR3 region has 17 residues. Trimming at V came to 3 bases and at J to 7 bases, leaving 15 bases not matched to a gene. CDR3 bases: TGTGCCAGCAGTTTTCCTCCCTCCACAGGGGGCGAGGGTGGCTACACCTTC. It specifies CASSFPPSTGGEGGYTF.

This rearrangement joins TRBV20-1 to TRBJ2-1; TRBD1 is a possible D gene (6 bases). V was clipped by 5 bases and J by 10 bases, with 12 bases between them. The CDR3 is made up of 11 amino acids. CDR1 is DFQATT and CDR2 is SNEGSKA in the germline V gene (reference sequence). CDR3 amino acids: CSAPLQGEQFF. DNA of the CDR3: TGCAGTGCTCCCCTCCAGGGGGAGCAGTTCTTC.

The chain employs TRBV7-3 and TRBJ2-3; 7 bases match TRBD1. The CDR3 consists of 15 residues. V was clipped by 4 bases and J by 5 bases; unmatched bases: 9. Germline CDR1 and CDR2: SGHTA and FQGTGA. The chain's CDR3 is CASSSGGSTVDTQYF. The CDR3 DNA sequence: TGTGCCAGCAGCTCAGGGGGATCCACCGTAGATACGCAGTATTTT.

V and J are TRBV5-1 and TRBJ2-3; no definite D call. The V gene lost 4 bases and the J gene lost 1 base, with 16 bases spanning the gap. This CDR3 is 16 amino acids long. CDR1 SGHRS and CDR2 YFSETQ come from the germline V gene. In DNA form, the CDR3 reads TGCGCCAGCAGCCCTTCTATCCTGTTGGGCACAGATACGCAGTATTTT. Amino acid sequence: CASSPSILLGTDTQYF.

The chain combines TRBV27 with TRBJ1-5, with TRBD1 matching over 8 bases. The CDR3 has 15 residues. With 2 bases clipped from V and 6 bases from J, the junction kept 6 bases outside the gene matches. Germline CDR1 is MNHEY and CDR2 is SMNVEV (reference sequence). The CDR3 nucleotides read TGTGCCAGCAGTTTAAGTCCAGGGGGCGGTCAGCCCCAGCATTTT. Translated, it gives CASSLSPGGGQPQHF.

The chain employs TRBV20-1 and TRBJ2-1, with a possible D match to TRBD2 (5 bases). Per the germline V gene, CDR1 is DFQATT and CDR2 is SNEGSKA (reference sequence). The V end lost 3 bases, the J end lost 15 bases, and 21 bases lay between the germline ends. The CDR3 sequence is 13 residues long. The CDR3 sequence: CSASPGERRVRFF. CDR3 nucleotides: TGCAGTGCTAGTCCTGGGGAGCGCCGCGTTAGGTTCTTC.

V and J are TRBV7-6 and TRBJ2-7, with D tentatively TRBD1 (5 bases). The CDR3 consists of 15 residues. Germline V CDR1 and CDR2: SGHVS, FNYEAQ. With 3 bases removed from V and 2 bases from J, the gap between germline ends came to 14 bases. For the CDR3, the DNA is TGTGCCAGCAGCTTCCAAGACAGAGATACCTACGAGCAGTACTTC. Translation: CASSFQDRDTYEQYF.

The chain recombines TRBV7-3 with TRBJ2-3; possibly TRBD2 for D (6 bases). V lost 5 bases to trimming and J lost 2 bases, with 14 bases between them. Germline V gene sequence: CDR1 SGHTA, CDR2 FQGTGA. This CDR3 region has 15 residues. For the CDR3, the DNA is TGTGCCAGCAGCCAGCGATCGGGGGACACAGATACGCAGTATTTT. Protein: CASSQRSGDTDTQYF.

V and J are TRBV10-3 and TRBJ2-7, with D possibly matching TRBD1 (6 bases). The CDR3 has 13 amino acids. V gave up 4 bases and J gave up 3 bases, with 10 bases separating them. Per the germline V gene, CDR1 is ENHRY and CDR2 is SYGVKD. Here the CDR3 reads CAISAGRGYEQYF. CDR3 sequence (DNA): TGTGCCATCAGTGCTGGCAGGGGCTACGAGCAGTACTTC.

The rearrangement uses TRBV7-2 and TRBJ1-1; D is unclear. There are 15 residues in the CDR3. Trimming took off 2 bases at V and 0 bases at J, with 10 bases between the two ends. Germline V lookup: CDR1 SGHTA, CDR2 FQGNSA. The CDR3 sequence: CASSLIGRMNTEAFF. The DNA for the CDR3 is TGTGCCAGCAGCTTAATAGGCAGGATGAACACTGAAGCTTTCTTT.

V is TRBV5-1 and J is TRBJ2-5, with D perhaps TRBD2 (6 bases). Germline V gives CDR1 SGHRS, CDR2 YFSETQ. V shed 3 bases and J shed 4 bases, with 19 bases lying between them. The CDR3 length is 16 residues. CDR3 sequence: CASSWAGFGRPETQYF. The CDR3 bases are TGCGCCAGCAGCTGGGCGGGGTTCGGCCGACCAGAGACCCAGTACTTC.

This chain connects TRBV3-1 (or the pseudogene TRBV3-2) to TRBJ2-1; 8 nucleotides agree with TRBD2. Germline V lookup: CDR1 LGHDT, CDR2 YNNKEL (reference sequence). Trimming took 4 bases from V and 1 from J; bases not matched to a gene: 9. The CDR3 is made up of 17 amino acids. CDR3 in DNA: TGTGCCAGCAGCCGTTCCGGGACTAGGCCTTCCTACAATGAGCAGTTCTTC. Protein sequence: CASSRSGTRPSYNEQFF.

The V gene is TRBV10-3, the J gene TRBJ2-2, with D uncertain. The CDR3 covers 11 residues. Trimming removed 4 bases at V and 10 bases at J, with 7 bases between. From germline, CDR1 is ENHRY and CDR2 SYGVKD. The CDR3 loop reads CAISVAVELFF. In DNA form, the CDR3 reads TGTGCCATCAGTGTAGCAGTGGAGCTGTTTTTT.

This clone has a handful of counts. The chain couples TRBV7-2 to TRBJ2-2; TRBD1 aligns across 9 bases. V lost 1 base to trimming and J lost 5 bases; unmatched junction nucleotides: 2. The CDR3 extends over 15 amino acids. From germline, CDR1 is SGHTA and CDR2 FQGNSA. CDR3 sequence: CASSLGQGGTGELFF. CDR3 DNA sequence: TGTGCCAGCAGCTTAGGACAGGGGGGGACCGGGGAGCTGTTTTTT.

The chain joins TRBV9 to TRBJ1-1, with 9 bases lining up with TRBD1. Germline assignment: CDR1 SGDLS and CDR2 YYNGEE. The CDR3 has 14 residues. V lost 4 bases to trimming and J lost 4 bases; unmatched junction nucleotides: 5. CDR3 DNA sequence: TGTGCCAGCAGCCCCCAGACAGGGGGCACTGAAGCTTTCTTT. Amino acid sequence: CASSPQTGGTEAFF.

This clone was detected only a few times. The V gene is TRBV7-9, the J gene TRBJ2-7, with 11 bases identical to TRBD2. There are 16 residues in the CDR3. The V and J ends lost 3 bases and 6 bases, in that order; junction bases with no gene match: 10. The germline V gene has CDR1 SEHNR and CDR2 FQNEAQ (reference sequence). The CDR3 reads CASSFRVAGGNSEQYF. In DNA, the CDR3 is TGTGCCAGCAGCTTTCGCGTAGCGGGAGGGAACTCCGAGCAGTACTTC. Filled out from reference TRBV7-9 and TRBJ2-7, the complete variable domain reads DTGVSQNPRHKITKRGQNVTFRCDPISEHNRLYWYRQTLGQGPEFLTYFQNEAQLEKSRLLSDRFSAERPKGSFSTLEIQRTEQGDSAMYLCASSFRVAGGNSEQYFGPGTRLTVT.

This clone appeared once. The chain joins TRBV9 to TRBJ2-3; no definite D call. Germline V gene sequence: CDR1 SGDLS, CDR2 YYNGEE. The ends were cut back, 3 bases at V and 2 bases at J, with 4 bases in the middle. The CDR3 sequence is 12 residues long. CDR3 sequence: CASSAYTDTQYF. DNA of the CDR3: TGTGCCAGCAGCGCGTACACAGATACGCAGTATTTT.

This chain links TRBV7-2 with TRBJ2-7; TRBD2 might be the D (5 bases). V lost 1 base to trimming and J lost 0 bases, with 10 bases between them. The CDR3 runs 15 residues. Germline CDR1 and CDR2: SGHTA and FQGNSA. The CDR3 sequence: CASSLGGSDSYEQYF. In DNA form, the CDR3 reads TGTGCCAGCAGCTTAGGCGGTAGCGACTCCTACGAGCAGTACTTC.

The chain has TRBV10-1 and TRBJ1-2; no reliable D call. CDR1 is WNHNN and CDR2 is SYGVQD in the germline V gene (reference sequence). V lost 9 bases to trimming and J lost 0 bases, with 20 bases between them. CDR3 length equals 16 residues. CDR3 residues: CARLREKWSANYGYTF. The CDR3 DNA reads as TGCGCCAGGCTCCGGGAAAAATGGTCGGCTAACTATGGCTACACCTTC.

This clone was counted only a few times. This chain links TRBV5-4 with TRBJ2-7, with 8 bases matching TRBD1. J lost 1 base, V lost 3 bases, and 9 bases had no gene match. Germline V lookup: CDR1 SGHNT, CDR2 YYREEE (reference sequence). The CDR3 spans 16 residues. This CDR3 is CASSSGRTGRSYEQYF. DNA for the CDR3: TGTGCCAGCAGCTCGGGGAGGACAGGGCGTTCCTACGAGCAGTACTTC.

This clone appeared a few times. The chain couples TRBV18 to TRBJ2-7; D is ambiguous. The CDR3 length is 15 residues. With 3 bases removed from V and 0 bases from J, the gap between germline ends came to 12 bases. Germline CDR1 and CDR2: KGHSH and LQKENI. The CDR3 sequence is CASSPRPGYSYEQYF. As DNA, the CDR3 is TGTGCCAGCTCACCTCGGCCAGGTTACTCCTACGAGCAGTACTTC.

This clone has just one count. V usage is TRBV5-1 and J usage is TRBJ2-7; a possible D gene is TRBD2 (7 bases). Germline-derived CDR1 and CDR2 are SGHRS and YFSETQ. V shed 4 bases and J shed 5 bases, with 19 bases lying between them. CDR3 length equals 15 residues. The CDR3 protein is CASSGGGTSADEQYF. CDR3 in DNA: TGCGCCAGCAGCGGGGGGGGCACGTCTGCCGACGAGCAGTACTTC.

The chain carries TRBV20-1 and TRBJ1-2; D remains ambiguous. The germline V gene has CDR1 DFQATT and CDR2 SNEGSKA (reference sequence). Deletions cut 7 bases from V and 6 bases from J, with 12 bases between. There are 11 residues in the CDR3. This CDR3 reads CSVPQEDGYTF. The CDR3 DNA follows: TGCAGTGTTCCCCAGGAGGATGGCTACACCTTC.

The chain combines TRBV28 with TRBJ1-5; the match to TRBD1 covers 7 bases. The CDR3 has 15 amino acids. In germline, CDR1 is MDHEN, CDR2 SYDVKM. V dropped 6 bases and J dropped 2; count of bases not matched to a gene: 7. For the CDR3, the DNA is TGTGCCAGCAGAGACTCCGGGACAGGCAATCAGCCCCAGCATTTT. This translates into CASRDSGTGNQPQHF.

The chain uses TRBV2 and TRBJ2-3; 9 bases are a match to TRBD1. This CDR3 is 15 amino acids long. V dropped 8 bases and J dropped 2; count of bases not matched to a gene: 8. Germline values: CDR1 SNHLY, CDR2 FYNNEI. The CDR3 loop reads CASSGDRDITDTQYF. In nucleotides, the CDR3 is TGTGCCAGCTCGGGGGACAGGGATATCACAGATACGCAGTATTTT. The whole variable domain, filled in from reference TRBV2 and TRBJ2-3, reads EPEVTQTPSHQVTQMGQEVILRCVPISNHLYFYWYRQILGQKVEFLVSFYNNEISEKSEIFDDQFSVERPDGSNFTLKIRSTKLEDSAMYFCASSGDRDITDTQYFGPGTRLTVL.

This clone turned up a few times. The chain joins TRBV7-9 to TRBJ2-3; TRBD2 matches 11 bases. The germline CDR1 and CDR2 sequences are SEHNR and FQNEAQ (reference sequence). Trimming removed 7 bases from V and 6 bases from J; junction bases left unmatched: 21. This CDR3 spans 19 amino acids. The CDR3 sequence: CASIPPPTGLAGGLDTQYF. CDR3 nucleotide sequence: TGTGCCAGCATCCCACCCCCGACGGGCCTAGCGGGGGGCCTGGATACGCAGTATTTT.

The V and J genes are TRBV7-9 and TRBJ2-7; maybe TRBD2 (5 bases). Germline loops: CDR1 SEHNR, CDR2 FQNEAQ (reference sequence). V lost 5 bases to trimming and J lost 3 bases, with 14 bases between them. The CDR3 has 14 amino acids. CDR3 region: CASSRGRAHYEQYF. The CDR3 DNA follows: TGTGCCAGCAGCCGAGGGCGGGCCCACTACGAGCAGTACTTC.

V is TRBV29-1 and J is TRBJ2-5, with 10 bases lining up with TRBD1. V was pared by 7 bases and J by 5 bases, with 7 bases of the junction left unmatched. Germline CDR1 SQVTM, CDR2 ANQGSEA. The CDR3 length is 13 residues. CDR3 sequence: CSADRDRGETQYF. The CDR3 coding sequence is TGCAGCGCCGACCGGGACAGGGGCGAGACCCAGTACTTC. Full variable domain (missing parts from reference TRBV29-1 and TRBJ2-5): SAVISQKPSRDICQRGTSLTIQCQVDSQVTMMFWYRQQPGQSLTLIATANQGSEATYESGFVIDKFPISRPNLTFSTLTVSNMSPEDSSIYLCSADRDRGETQYFGPGTRLLVL.

The chain links TRBV7-2 to TRBJ2-6; a weak D match, TRBD2 (5 bases). This CDR3 contains 14 residues. V lost 5 bases to trimming and J lost 4 bases, with 9 bases between them. Germline CDR1 reads SGHTA; CDR2 reads FQGNSA. CDR3 in DNA: TGTGCCAGCAGCGCCCGGGAAGGGGCCAACGTCCTGACTTTC. Translating gives CASSAREGANVLTF.

The chain is built from TRBV30 and TRBJ2-1, with a tentative D call TRBD2 (6 bases). V shed 3 bases and J shed 13 bases, with 16 bases lying between them. The V gene's germline CDR1 is GTSNPN and CDR2 SVGIG (reference sequence). CDR3 length: 12 residues. CDR3 nucleotides: TGTGCCTGGAGGCTGGAGGGACTCGATCAGTTCTTC. This encodes CAWRLEGLDQFF.

The chain joins TRBV19 to TRBJ2-2, with a tentative D call TRBD2 (5 bases). The germline CDR1 and CDR2 sequences are LNHDA and SQIVND (reference sequence). The ends were cut back, 4 bases at V and 4 bases at J, with 10 bases in the middle. The CDR3 extends over 14 amino acids. The CDR3 reads CASSTSGITGELFF. In nucleotides, the CDR3 is TGTGCCAGTAGTACCTCGGGGATCACCGGGGAGCTGTTTTTT.